This paragraph reports one T cell receptor beta chain. Its binding antigen is unknown. No clone much larger than this one lies a single base away; base qualities are absent. Trimming at the junction amounts to 2 bases on V and 5 bases on J, and the germline ends lie 12 bases apart. CDR1 SEHNR and CDR2 FQNEAQ are derived from the germline V gene (reference sequence). Taken from cysteine to phenylalanine, the CDR3 has 14 residues. The CDR3 DNA has 42 bases and is translated from base 1. TCRbeta CDR3 regions were amplified from genomic DNA using the immunoSEQ Assay, a bias-controlled multiplex PCR. The authors' pipeline ran thus. Within the assay, amplification of reference gene primers was used to estimate how many nucleated cells each sample contained. To quantify the absolute abundance of each unique TCRbeta CDR3 rearrangement, sequence reads were collapsed and filtered. For each sample, productive Simpson clonality was calculated as the square root of Simpson's diversity index over productive rearrangements. TCRdb carries this immuneACCESS record with in-frame sequences only. Its versions omit some clonotypes, under half of them owing to an unresolved V gene in the studies checked, with the rest unexplained. The V and J calls and clone size were taken over from that table, and D and trimming were inferred from the DNA. This sample gives 50,000 to 85,000 clones in total; 80% of them show up just once. 9.7% of the sample is in the top ten clones.

Collaborating institutions collected whole blood in K2EDTA tubes following their own protocols. For TCRbeta analysis, collaborator samples were shipped as frozen whole blood, as isolated PBMCs, or as DNA extracted from either sample type. These data are taken from a study of blood T cell repertoires in COVID-19 (TCRdb year 2020). Notes on the research overall: The collaborator samples originated in the United States, Italy and Spain and spanned the acute and convalescent phases of COVID-19. The material from the prospective study consisted of cDNA or gDNA derived from T cells, B-cell-depleted T cells, or PBMCs. The repertoires were made available in a free public database intended to serve as a resource for research on the immune response to SARS-CoV-2. Subjects who had been exposed to COVID-19, were actively infected with it, or had recovered from it provided the deeply sampled blood TCRbeta repertoires that made up the dataset. Nearly every sample came with metadata listing a de-identified subject ID, COVID-19 status, age in years and sex. The samples were drawn from two sources: the first 160 participants of the ongoing ImmuneRACE study, and 1,000 to 1,500 subjects contributed by 6 global collaborators. Where available, HLA class I and class II types were obtained from metadata supplied by the sample provider rather than from assay-based typing.

Study-level results and caveats: How much clinical and demographic metadata was included differed by source and by participant, and the metadata was provided uncurated.

The clonotype was recovered from a human donor in a cohort sampled during active COVID-19. The receptor chain draws on TRBV7-9 and TRBJ2-5; possibly the D gene is TRBD2, per 7 matching bases. The sequencing input was peripheral blood. Here the CDR3 is given as CASSLSRGGETQYF. In nucleotide form, the sequence is TGTGCCAGCAGCTTAAGCAGGGGAGGGGAGACCCAGTACTTC.